Each of the 15 T cell receptor beta chains below was sequenced from the same sample in a study of identical twins. TCRdb reprocessed the 5' RACE reads via MiXCR and lists one record per CDR3 protein. The profile shows 420,000 or so distinct CDR3 sequences, about a fifth of them singletons. The sequencing sample was made of naive T cells sorted from blood. These receptors came from a man between 50 and 59 years old in good health.

This clonotype was found many times. The junction differs from germline at one of its ends, possibly a read error. The J gene is TRBJ2-1, the V gene TRBV29-1; TRBD1 is a possible D gene (6 bases). The CDR3 is 14 amino acids. Germline assignment: CDR1 SQVTM and CDR2 ANQGSEA. The CDR3 is CSVEGTYPPNEQFF. The CDR3 DNA is TGCAGCGTAGAAGGGACATACCCCCCGAATGAGCAGTTCTTC.

This rearrangement joins TRBV21-1 to TRBJ2-6; TRBD1 reflects the table's D call only, with no check against the DNA. TRBV21-1 is assigned pseudogene status. This CDR3 spans 18 amino acids. The CDR3 DNA sequence: TGTGCCAGCAGCTCCCGGGACAGGGGGTGTACTGGGGCCAACGTCCTGACTTTC. It codes for CASSSRDRGCTGANVLTF.

The chain couples TRBV15 to TRBJ2-3; 8 nucleotides line up with TRBD2. After removal of 8 bases from V and 2 bases from J, the junction contained 12 bases not matched to a gene. The germline V gene encodes CDR1 LNHNV and CDR2 YYDKDF (reference sequence). The CDR3 is made up of 16 amino acids. In nucleotides, the CDR3 is TGTGCCACCTCCCCGGGGGGGGAGCCGTCCACAGATACGCAGTATTTT. Translating it yields CATSPGGEPSTDTQYF.

V usage is TRBV20-1 and J usage is TRBJ2-1; 11 positions match TRBD2. Germline CDR1 reads DFQATT; CDR2 reads SNEGSKA (reference sequence). V gave up 3 bases and J gave up 7 bases; unmatched junction bases: 5. CDR3 length equals 14 residues. CDR3 residues: CSASIPSGGNEQFF. In DNA, the CDR3 is TGCAGTGCTAGCATCCCTAGCGGGGGGAATGAGCAGTTCTTC.

CDR3 in amino acids: CASSLATSGYTDTQYF. The CDR3 DNA is TGTGCCAGCAGCTTAGCCACTAGCGGCTACACAGATACGCAGTATTTT. The chain links TRBV5-6 to TRBJ2-3, with TRBD2 matching over 8 bases. Germline CDR1 reads SGHDT; CDR2 reads YYEEEE. CDR3 length equals 16 residues. V shed 2 bases and J 2 bases; nucleotides not matched to a gene: 7.

This rearrangement joins TRBV12-3 or TRBV12-4 to TRBJ2-1; no definite D call. This CDR3 region has 13 residues. Trimming removed 5 bases from V and 9 bases from J, with 14 bases in between. Here the CDR3 reads CASSPSYFGEQFF. DNA of the CDR3: TGTGCCAGCAGTCCGTCCTATTTCGGTGAGCAGTTCTTC.

In its sample, this clonotype was seen a few times. The rearrangement uses TRBV7-2 and TRBJ2-5, with 7 positions matching TRBD1. The ends lost 2 bases at V and 2 bases at J; junction bases unmatched: 2. Germline V CDR1 and CDR2: SGHTA, FQGNSA. The CDR3 totals 14 residues. CDR3 sequence: CASSLMTGQETQYF. As DNA, the CDR3 is TGTGCCAGCAGCTTAATGACAGGGCAAGAGACCCAGTACTTC.

This clonotype has a count of ten or more. The gene calls are TRBV7-2 and TRBJ1-1; 9 positions agree with TRBD1. The V gene end was trimmed by 0 bases and the J gene end by 3 bases; junction bases not matched to a gene: 2. This CDR3 has 15 amino acids. In germline, CDR1 is SGHTA, CDR2 FQGNSA. The CDR3 bases are TGTGCCAGCAGCTTAGCGGGACAGGGTTACACTGAAGCTTTCTTT. This encodes CASSLAGQGYTEAFF.

In this sample, this clonotype turned up a few times. This may be a read error, as it is one base from a much larger clone. The rearrangement joins TRBV5-1 to TRBJ1-3; D is unclear. The CDR3 runs to 15 residues. Germline CDR1 and CDR2: SGHRS and YFSETQ. The CDR3 nucleotides are TGCGCCAGCAGCTTCGACTTCTCGCCGGGAAACTCCATATATTTT. This gives the protein CASSFDFSPGNSIYF.

V gene TRBV14 combines with J gene TRBJ2-7; possible D gene TRBD2, 6 bases. The CDR3 contains 14 residues. Trimming shortened V by 6 bases and J by 7 bases, and 19 bases separated the two germline ends. From germline, CDR1 is SGHDN and CDR2 FVKESK. The DNA for the CDR3 is TGTGCCAGCAGACTCCTTACTAGCCCCGGGGAGCAGTACTTC. Translation: CASRLLTSPGEQYF.

This clonotype was recorded at least ten times. The J gene is TRBJ2-3, the V gene TRBV23-1; 11 bases fit TRBD2. TRBV23-1 qualifies as an ORF whose function is uncertain. Unmatched junction bases numbered 8, after V lost 4 bases and J lost 2 bases. The CDR3 sequence is 17 residues long. The CDR3 nucleotides are TGCGCCAGCAGTCCGAGGACTAGCGGGCAAGACACAGATACGCAGTATTTT. Encoded protein: CASSPRTSGQDTDTQYF.

This chain uses TRBV27 with TRBJ2-1, with no clear D. V lost 6 bases, J lost 10 bases, and 22 bases lay in between. CDR3 length equals 15 residues. CDR1 and CDR2 (germline): MNHEY, SMNVEV (reference sequence). The CDR3 spells CASRPLAGPPGEQFF. Here the CDR3 DNA reads TGTGCCAGCAGGCCGTTGGCAGGCCCGCCCGGAGAGCAGTTCTTC.

This clonotype appeared a few times. The chain has TRBV6-2 or TRBV6-3 and TRBJ1-1; D perhaps matches TRBD1 (5 bases). V was clipped by 3 bases and J by 11 bases, with 16 bases between them. This CDR3 comprises 13 residues. Germline lookup yields CDR1 MNHEY and CDR2 SVGEGT. The CDR3: CASSYQGGRDAFF. CDR3 in DNA: TGTGCCAGCAGTTATCAGGGAGGCAGGGACGCTTTCTTT.

The V gene is TRBV12-3 or TRBV12-4, the J gene TRBJ1-1; TRBD1 is a possible D gene (5 bases). Trimming shortened V by 6 bases and J by 4 bases, and 15 bases separated the two germline ends. The CDR3 extends over 14 amino acids. The CDR3 region is CASSSREGVTEAFF. The CDR3 DNA sequence: TGTGCCAGCAGCTCCAGGGAAGGGGTCACTGAAGCTTTCTTT.

The chain joins TRBV14 to TRBJ2-1; TRBD2 might be the D (5 bases). Germline values: CDR1 SGHDN, CDR2 FVKESK. Trimming shortened V by 0 bases and J by 10 bases, and 13 bases separated the two germline ends. The length of the CDR3 is 14 residues. CDR3 DNA sequence: TGTGCCAGCAGCCAAGAATTCGCGGGCGGCGAGCAGTTCTTC. Its translation: CASSQEFAGGEQFF.